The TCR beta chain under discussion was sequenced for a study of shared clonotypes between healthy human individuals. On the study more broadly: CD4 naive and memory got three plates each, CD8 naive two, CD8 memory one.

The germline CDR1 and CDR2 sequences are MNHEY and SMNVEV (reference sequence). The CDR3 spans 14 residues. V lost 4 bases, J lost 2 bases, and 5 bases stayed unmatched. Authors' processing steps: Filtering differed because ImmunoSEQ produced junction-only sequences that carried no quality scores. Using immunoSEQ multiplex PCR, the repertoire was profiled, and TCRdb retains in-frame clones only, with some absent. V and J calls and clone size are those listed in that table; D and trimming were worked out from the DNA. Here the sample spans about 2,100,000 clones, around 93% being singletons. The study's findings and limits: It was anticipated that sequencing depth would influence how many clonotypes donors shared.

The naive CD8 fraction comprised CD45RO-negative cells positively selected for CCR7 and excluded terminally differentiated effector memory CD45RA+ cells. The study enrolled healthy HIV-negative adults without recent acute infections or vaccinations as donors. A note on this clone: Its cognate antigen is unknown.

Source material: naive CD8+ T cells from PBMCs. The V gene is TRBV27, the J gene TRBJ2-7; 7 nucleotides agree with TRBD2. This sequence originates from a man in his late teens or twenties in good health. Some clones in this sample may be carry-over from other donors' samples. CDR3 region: CASSSWEGTYEQYF. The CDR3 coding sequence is TGTGCCAGCAGTTCCTGGGAGGGAACCTACGAGCAGTACTTC.